This entry lists 29 T cell receptor beta chains sequenced from one sample in a study of shared clonotypes between healthy human individuals. Only in-frame clones appear in the TCRdb table, and some are missing; sequencing was by immunoSEQ multiplex PCR. The sample includes approximately 980,000 clones, 70% to 85% of them seen just once. Source material: memory CD4+ T cells sorted from blood. Subset here: CD45RA-negative fraction. All receptors come from a man between 18 and 35 years old in good health.

This rearrangement joins TRBV11-2 to TRBJ2-7; D not certain. CDR1 is SGHAT and CDR2 is FQNNGV in the germline V gene. Trimming removed 5 bases from V and 2 bases from J, with 13 bases in between. This CDR3 region has 14 residues. CDR3: CASSAQVMPYEQYF. CDR3 DNA sequence: TGTGCCAGCAGCGCGCAGGTCATGCCCTACGAGCAGTACTTC.

The rearrangement links TRBV30 to TRBJ2-3; TRBD2 agrees at 8 bases. Germline V CDR1 and CDR2: GTSNPN, SVGIG (reference sequence). CDR3 length: 13 amino acids. J was trimmed by 7 bases and V by 5 bases; bases with no gene match: 8. The CDR3 DNA sequence: TGTGCCTGGGTAGGGACGGGGGGGTATACGCAGTATTTT. Residues: CAWVGTGGYTQYF.

J is TRBJ1-5 and V is TRBV28; tentative D call: TRBD1 (6 bases). Germline CDR1 MDHEN, CDR2 SYDVKM. Trimming pared 10 bases from V and 5 bases from J, leaving 15 bases between. CDR3 length: 13 residues. This CDR3 reads CATLSGGHQPQHF. CDR3 DNA sequence: TGTGCCACCCTCTCGGGGGGGCATCAGCCCCAGCATTTT.

This clone has a single count. In DNA, the CDR3 is TGCGCCAGCAGCGGGACTTCTAGCACAGATACGCAGTATTTT. Its translation is CASSGTSSTDTQYF. The chain employs TRBV5-1 and TRBJ2-3; TRBD2 might be the D (6 bases). CDR1 SGHRS and CDR2 YFSETQ come from the germline V gene. The CDR3 runs to 14 residues. V was cut by 4 bases and J by 0 bases, with 9 bases left in between.

The rearrangement uses TRBV5-1 and TRBJ1-1; D gene unclear. There are 11 residues in the CDR3. Per germline, CDR1 SGHRS and CDR2 YFSETQ. The V end lost 7 bases, the J end lost 0 bases, and 4 bases lay between the germline ends. The CDR3 spells CASSMNTEAFF. Here the CDR3 DNA reads TGCGCCAGCTCCATGAACACTGAAGCTTTCTTT. Looking up the rest from reference TRBV5-1 and TRBJ1-1 gives the full variable domain: KAGVTQTPRYLIKTRGQQVTLSCSPISGHRSVSWYQQTPGQGLQFLFEYFSETQRNKGNFPGRFSGRQFSNSRSEMNVSTLELGDSALYLCASSMNTEAFFGQGTRLTVV.

This clone has just a few counts. The rearrangement uses TRBV21-1 and TRBJ1-6. TRBV21-1 corresponds to a pseudogene. CDR3 length: 19 amino acids. CDR3 nucleotides: TGTGCCAGCAGCAAAGAAAGGGGACCCGGGAGGGCCTATAATTCACCCCTCCACTTT. This encodes CASSKERGPGRAYNSPLHF.

This clone has just one count. This chain joins TRBV10-1 and TRBJ2-2; D is uncertain. Trimming took 0 bases from V and 2 from J, leaving 7 bases between them. The CDR3 consists of 15 residues. CDR1 is WNHNN and CDR2 is SYGVQD in the germline V gene (reference sequence). The CDR3 loop is CASSESWGNTGELFF. In DNA form, the CDR3 reads TGCGCCAGCAGTGAGTCTTGGGGAAACACCGGGGAGCTGTTTTTT.

V and J are TRBV10-3 and TRBJ2-3; 8 positions agree with TRBD2. In germline, CDR1 is ENHRY, CDR2 SYGVKD. The length of the CDR3 is 15 residues. Trimming cost V 6 bases and J 2 bases; bases outside gene matches: 7. CDR3 protein: CAIRITSGTTDTQYF. The CDR3 DNA follows: TGTGCCATCAGGATCACTAGCGGCACCACAGATACGCAGTATTTT.

The chain has TRBV6-6 and TRBJ1-6, with 8 positions matching TRBD1. The CDR3 spans 16 residues. Germline V gene lookup returns CDR1 MNHNY and CDR2 SVGAGI (reference sequence). The J segment lost 9 bases and the V segment lost 0 bases, leaving 7 bases of the junction unmatched. This CDR3 is CASSYSTRTGPSPLHF. The CDR3 nucleotides are TGTGCCAGCAGTTACTCGACACGGACAGGGCCTTCACCCCTCCACTTT.

This chain connects TRBV4-2 to TRBJ1-6; D ambiguous. Germline-derived CDR1 and CDR2 are LGHNA and YNFKEQ. V was trimmed by 0 bases and J by 6 bases, leaving 9 bases between them. The CDR3 totals 15 residues. Here the CDR3 DNA reads TGTGCCAGCAGCCAAGAGCGAAGGGCTAATTCACCCCTCCACTTT. Protein product: CASSQERRANSPLHF.

The V call is TRBV30, the J call TRBJ2-1, with 11 bases matching TRBD2. Trimming at V came to 4 bases and at J to 3 bases, leaving 17 bases not matched to a gene. Germline lookup yields CDR1 GTSNPN and CDR2 SVGIG (reference sequence). This CDR3 region has 19 residues. The CDR3 bases are TGTGCCTGGACCTCCTACGGGACTAGCGGAAGGAACTACTACAATGAGCAGTTCTTC. Translation gives CAWTSYGTSGRNYYNEQFF.

The chain uses TRBV11-2 and TRBJ2-2, with D possibly being TRBD1 or TRBD2 (5 bases each). V was pared by 1 base and J by 5 bases, with 8 bases between. CDR3 length: 14 residues. In germline, CDR1 is SGHAT, CDR2 FQNNGV. The CDR3 spells CASSLGDLTGELFF. The DNA for the CDR3 is TGTGCCAGCAGCTTAGGGGACCTAACCGGGGAGCTGTTTTTT.

This clone turned up a few times. The chain joins TRBV11-2 to TRBJ1-2; D not certain. The CDR3 runs 13 residues. Germline loops: CDR1 SGHAT, CDR2 FQNNGV. Trimming shortened V by 5 bases and J by 2 bases, and 9 bases separated the two germline ends. CDR3 DNA sequence: TGTGCCAGCAGCGCCACAGTAAACTATGGCTACACCTTC. It translates to CASSATVNYGYTF.

CDR3: CAWRWEMMRNTGELFF. In DNA form, the CDR3 reads TGTGCCTGGAGGTGGGAGATGATGCGGAACACCGGGGAGCTGTTTTTT. V usage is TRBV30 and J usage is TRBJ2-2; D may be TRBD2 (5 bases). The germline CDR1 and CDR2 sequences are GTSNPN and SVGIG (reference sequence). This CDR3 spans 16 amino acids. V lost 3 bases and J 1 base, leaving 15 bases between the germline ends.

The chain is built from TRBV5-4 and TRBJ2-5; 7 bases match TRBD2. Trimming cost V 4 bases and J 3 bases; bases outside gene matches: 12. CDR1 is SGHNT and CDR2 is YYREEE in the germline V gene (reference sequence). The CDR3 runs to 16 residues. CDR3 sequence reads: CASSTPRSLAEETQYF. For the CDR3, the DNA is TGTGCCAGCAGCACCCCCCGCAGTCTAGCGGAAGAGACCCAGTACTTC.

This clone was seen a handful of times. The rearrangement joins TRBV30 to TRBJ1-1, with unresolved D. The germline V and J ends were trimmed by 3 bases and 1 base, with 3 bases remaining between them. The CDR3 has 11 amino acids. Germline CDR1 reads GTSNPN; CDR2 reads SVGIG (reference sequence). Written as DNA, the CDR3 is TGTGCCTGGAGAACGAACACTGAAGCTTTCTTT. Translated: CAWRTNTEAFF.

The count of this clone is one. The chain couples TRBV18 to TRBJ1-2; D is unclear. This CDR3 contains 13 residues. V lost 3 bases, J lost 5 bases, and 10 bases lay in between. The germline CDR1 and CDR2 sequences are KGHSH and LQKENI. CDR3 in DNA: TGTGCCAGCTCACCTGTCCAGGAGTATGGCTACACCTTC. Residues: CASSPVQEYGYTF. Supplemented by reference TRBV18 and TRBJ1-2, the full variable domain reads NAGVMQNPRHLVRRRGQEARLRCSPMKGHSHVYWYRQLPEEGLKFMVYLQKENIIDESGMPKERFSAEFPKEGPSILRIQQVVRGDSAAYFCASSPVQEYGYTFGSGTRLTVV.

This chain uses TRBV10-2 with TRBJ1-4; the D is unclear. Germline CDR1 is WSHSY and CDR2 is SAAADI. V was pared by 4 bases and J by 8 bases, with 11 bases between. This CDR3 is built from 13 residues. In DNA form, the CDR3 reads TGCGCCAGCAGTGTACTAATTGGAGAAAAACTGTTTTTT. Translating it yields CASSVLIGEKLFF.

V and J are TRBV6-1 and TRBJ1-3; 9 nucleotides match TRBD1. The CDR3 is 14 residues long. J was trimmed by 8 bases and V by 7 bases; bases with no gene match: 9. Germline V gene sequence: CDR1 MNHNS, CDR2 SASEGT. The CDR3 DNA follows: TGTGCCAGCACCGACAGGGGGGGTCCGGACACCATATATTTT. Its protein is CASTDRGGPDTIYF.

This clone came up a few times. The chain uses TRBV30 and TRBJ1-5; perhaps TRBD1 as D (5 bases). The germline V gene encodes CDR1 GTSNPN and CDR2 SVGIG (reference sequence). This CDR3 spans 17 amino acids. Trimming removed 0 bases at V and 3 bases at J, with 18 bases between. CDR3 sequence reads: CAWSVGGTGILNQPQHF. Written as DNA, the CDR3 is TGTGCCTGGAGTGTGGGGGGAACGGGTATTCTCAATCAGCCCCAGCATTTT.

The V gene is TRBV5-5, the J gene TRBJ1-5; 7 bases agree with TRBD1. CDR1 SGHKS and CDR2 YYEKEE come from the germline V gene (reference sequence). CDR3 length: 15 residues. V lost 4 bases to trimming and J lost 1 base; unmatched junction nucleotides: 5. The CDR3 spells CASSPGQTSNQPQHF. In DNA, the CDR3 is TGTGCCAGCAGCCCGGGACAGACAAGCAATCAGCCCCAGCATTTT.

The chain combines TRBV7-9 with TRBJ1-1; a possible D gene is TRBD1 (5 bases). The germline V gene encodes CDR1 SEHNR and CDR2 FQNEAQ (reference sequence). Trimming cost V 2 bases and J 5 bases, with 12 bases left between them. The CDR3 contains 14 residues. The CDR3 DNA is TGTGCCAGCAGCTTATCGGGGCAGCCAACTGAAGCTTTCTTT. Its protein product is CASSLSGQPTEAFF. Full variable domain (remainder filled in from reference TRBV7-9 and TRBJ1-1): DTGVSQNPRHKITKRGQNVTFRCDPISEHNRLYWYRQTLGQGPEFLTYFQNEAQLEKSRLLSDRFSAERPKGSFSTLEIQRTEQGDSAMYLCASSLSGQPTEAFFGQGTRLTVV.

The chain employs TRBV6-9 and TRBJ2-1; 11 nucleotides align to TRBD2. CDR1 and CDR2 (germline): MNHGY, SVAAGI. CDR3 size: 16 residues. The trim removed 5 bases at V and 3 bases at J, leaving 6 bases unmatched. As DNA, the CDR3 is TGTGCCAGCAGTCCTTCGACTAGCGGGATCTACAATGAGCAGTTCTTC. It is translated as CASSPSTSGIYNEQFF.

This clone was detected only once. This chain connects TRBV30 to TRBJ2-1; D not certain. The CDR3 has 14 residues. The germline V gene has CDR1 GTSNPN and CDR2 SVGIG (reference sequence). V was shortened by 4 bases and J by 3 bases, with 13 bases between the two germline ends. The CDR3 region has the DNA TGTGCCTGGACCCGTGCGTACAGCTACAATGAGCAGTTCTTC. Translated, it gives CAWTRAYSYNEQFF.

This clone was counted only a few times. V is TRBV4-3 and J is TRBJ2-5; 7 bases align to TRBD2. The CDR3 sequence is 17 residues long. The trim removed 4 bases at V and 5 bases at J, leaving 16 bases unmatched. CDR1 is LGHNA, CDR2 YSLEER, per germline. The chain's CDR3 is CASSREGLGEVGETQYF. The CDR3 bases are TGCGCCAGCAGCCGTGAAGGACTAGGAGAGGTGGGGGAGACCCAGTACTTC.

To note about this clone: Other DNA sequences in the sample encode the same CDR3. J is TRBJ1-3 and V is TRBV5-1; D gene ambiguous. The CDR3 spans 16 residues. Germline V gene sequence: CDR1 SGHRS, CDR2 YFSETQ. The ends were cut back, 0 bases at V and 0 bases at J, with 10 bases in the middle. The CDR3 region has the DNA TGCGCCAGCAGCTTGGGGGTCCCAAGCTCTGGAAACACCATATATTTT. Amino acids: CASSLGVPSSGNTIYF.

This clone showed up just a few times. This same CDR3 is encoded by further DNA sequences in the sample. The chain joins TRBV6-1 to TRBJ1-5; D may be TRBD1 (5 bases). This CDR3 has 14 residues. V gave up 4 bases and J gave up 3 bases, with 10 bases separating them. Germline-derived CDR1 and CDR2 are MNHNS and SASEGT. CDR3: CASSGQGSNQPQHF. For the CDR3, the DNA is TGTGCCAGCAGTGGTCAGGGATCCAATCAGCCCCAGCATTTT.

This chain connects TRBV5-1 to TRBJ2-1; 8 bases line up with TRBD2. Germline-derived CDR1 and CDR2 are SGHRS and YFSETQ. Losses at the gene ends were 0 bases for V and 7 bases for J; bases not matched to a gene: 9. The CDR3 loop spans 16 amino acids. CDR3 residues: CASSLDGREGYNEQFF. The CDR3 nucleotides read TGCGCCAGCAGCTTGGATGGTCGGGAGGGGTATAATGAGCAGTTCTTC.

A few counts support this clone. The chain couples TRBV5-1 to TRBJ2-2; TRBD1 matches at 9 bases. The germline V gene encodes CDR1 SGHRS and CDR2 YFSETQ. V trimming: 4 bases; J trimming: 6 bases; junction bases outside the gene matches: 4. The CDR3 length is 14 residues. CDR3 residues: CASSATGGPGELFF. The CDR3 nucleotides are TGCGCCAGCAGCGCGACAGGGGGACCCGGGGAGCTGTTTTTT.